The sequence of this TCR beta chain was determined in a study of blood T cell repertoires in COVID-19. Study background: Acute-phase and convalescent COVID-19 samples originated in the United States, Italy and Spain. Sources were T cells, B-cell-depleted T cells, or PBMCs; the material itself was cDNA or gDNA.

The Seattle site enrolled patients during active infection and followed them longitudinally. The CDR3 length is 16 residues. V was trimmed by 0 bases and J by 1 base, leaving 9 bases between them. Germline CDR1 and CDR2: LNHNV and YYDKDF (reference sequence). Using immunoSEQ multiplex PCR, the repertoire was profiled, and TCRdb retains in-frame clones only, with some absent. The table records under 200,000 clones, 70% to 90% of them present only once. Sequencing was carried out using peripheral blood. This chain uses TRBV15 with TRBJ2-2, with D tentatively TRBD2 (5 bases). The TCR was taken from a woman in her fifties or sixties with COVID-19, enrolled during active disease. CDR3 sequence (DNA): TGTGCCACCAGCAGAGATTTCGGGGTGAACACCGGGGAGCTGTTTTTT. Its protein is CATSRDFGVNTGELFF.